This T cell receptor beta chain was identified in a study of tumor and adjacent non-tumor tissue in lung cancer. Across the study: Patients comprised about a dozen adenocarcinoma, a couple of squamous cell carcinoma and 1 small cell lung cancer.

Germline-derived CDR1 and CDR2 are MNHEY and SVGAGI. Trimming shortened V by 6 bases and J by 6 bases, and 6 bases separated the two germline ends. This CDR3 spans 12 amino acids. The table lists this clonotype with many counts. Its antigen is undetermined. The library came from three nested PCR rounds adapted from ARM-PCR protocols. TCRdb passed the multiplex PCR reads through MiXCR, listing each CDR3 protein once. The profile shows 100,000 to 120,000 distinct CDR3 sequences, 75% to 90% of them singletons. General study results and limits: Normal lung showed higher cumulative top 100 clone frequency than tumor.

RNA was extracted from bulk tissue without any cell sorting. Specimen: lung tumor tissue. This clonotype was sampled from a man aged 65 to 85 with non-small cell lung cancer. V and J are TRBV6-5 and TRBJ1-6; no firm D call. This CDR3 is CASRKLNSPLHF. The CDR3, as DNA: TGTGCCAGCAGAAAACTTAATTCACCCCTCCACTTT.